A selection of T cell receptor beta chains follows, all from one sample in a study of lymphopenia after photon versus proton radiotherapy. Measured with immunoSEQ multiplex PCR; TCRdb has only the in-frame clones, and not every one. The repertoire holds some 45,000 clones, about four fifths seen once, with about 24% in the top ten. The sequencing used peripheral blood, collected from a patient treated with proton-based radiotherapy. The receptors here all came from a woman aged 70 to 79 with pancreatic cancer. Each CDR3 is given with its conserved first and last residue. The D gene is left open where the match is weak. The size entry is marked missing in some rows and otherwise reads once, few, many or a size class.

>TRBV28|.|.|TRBJ1-2
TGTGCCAGCAGCAACCCGGGGGGGGCGGCTAACTATGGCTACACCTTC
CASSNPGGAANYGYTF
>TRBV28|TRBD1|.|TRBJ1-1
TGTGCCATCACAGGGGTGAACACTGAAGCTTTCTTT
CAITGVNTEAFF
>TRBV4-2|.|.|TRBJ2-7
TGTGCCAGCAGCCAAGAGAGGAGCGGCCCCTACGAGCAGTACTTC
CASSQERSGPYEQYF
>TRBV7-2|.|.|TRBJ2-1
TGTGCCAGCAGCTTAGCGCGGAGCTCCTACAATGAGCAGTTCTTC
CASSLARSSYNEQFF
>TRBV18|.|.|TRBJ2-2
TGTGCCAGCTCACCCCTAGGTATGCGGGTGACCACCGGGGAGCTGTTTTTT
CASSPLGMRVTTGELFF
>TRBV30|.|.|TRBJ1-1
TGTGCCTGGAGGGAGGGACCACGGAACACTGAAGCTTTCTTT
CAWREGPRNTEAFF
>TRBV7-2|.|.|TRBJ1-6
TGTGCCAGCAGCTTGGCGAAATATAATTCACCCCTCCACTTT
CASSLAKYNSPLHF
>TRBV6-6|TRBD1|.|TRBJ2-7
TGTGCCAGCACCCCCAGACAGGGCAGTTCCTACGAGCAGTACTTC
CASTPRQGSSYEQYF
>TRBV6-4|.|once|TRBJ1-1
TGTGCCAGCAGTAGGGACACCCAGAACACTGAAGCTTTCTTT
CASSRDTQNTEAFF
>TRBV18|TRBD2|.|TRBJ2-7
TGTGCCAGCTCACCTAGCGGGAGCTCCTACGAGCAGTACTTC
CASSPSGSSYEQYF
>TRBV25-1|.|.|TRBJ1-2
TGTGCCAGCGGGCTTAATGCTTACCCCGCCGTCTTC
CASGLNAYPAVF
>TRBV6-1|.|.|TRBJ1-4
TGTGCCAGCAGTCTCAGGGGAGTTGGTGAAAAACTGTTTTTT
CASSLRGVGEKLFF
>TRBV20-1|.|.|TRBJ1-1
TGCAGTGCTTCCCCCTGGATTGAAGCTTTCTTT
CSASPWIEAFF
>TRBV7-2|TRBD2|.|TRBJ2-7
TGTGCCAGCAGCTTACTAGCGGGAGGGCCCTACGAGCAGTACTTC
CASSLLAGGPYEQYF
>TRBV7-6|.|.|TRBJ2-2
TGTGCCAGCAGCTTAGCTGAAAACACCGGGGAGCTGTTTTTT
CASSLAENTGELFF
>TRBV19|.|.|TRBJ1-2
TGTGCCAGTAGAGGATCAGGGGAGAGTTTCTATGGCTACACCTTC
CASRGSGESFYGYTF
>TRBV28|.|.|TRBJ1-5
TGTGCCAGCAGATCCGGGAGTAAGCCCCAGCATTTT
CASRSGSKPQHF
>TRBV7-2|.|.|TRBJ2-1
TGTGCCAGCAGCTTAAGGGGCCCAGGGGTAAAGCAGTTCTTC
CASSLRGPGVKQFF
>TRBV27|TRBD1|.|TRBJ2-7
TGTGCCAGCAGTTCCAGACAGGGGGCTGTCGAGCAGTACTTC
CASSSRQGAVEQYF
>TRBV4-3|TRBD1|.|TRBJ2-7
TGCGCCAGCAGCCGACAAGGACAGGGTACCGACGAGCAGTACTTC
CASSRQGQGTDEQYF
>TRBV4-1|TRBD2|few|TRBJ2-7
TGCGCCAGCAGCGGCCGGACTAGCGGCTCCTACGAGCAGTACTTC
CASSGRTSGSYEQYF
>TRBV5-6|TRBD2|.|TRBJ2-1
TGTGCCAGCAGCTGGACTAGCGGGGCCTACAATGAGCAGTTCTTC
CASSWTSGAYNEQFF
>TRBV9|.|.|TRBJ1-3
TGTGCCAGCAGCGTACTCCTAGGGGGCTCTGGAAACACCATATATTTT
CASSVLLGGSGNTIYF
>TRBV7-6|.|.|TRBJ2-7
TGTGCCAGCAGCTTAGAAGTCTTTGGACACGGGGGCGAGCAGTACTTC
CASSLEVFGHGGEQYF
>TRBV28|.|.|TRBJ1-1
TGTGCCACCAGGCTACAGGGAGGAAGCACTGAAGCTTTCTTT
CATRLQGGSTEAFF
>TRBV6-6|TRBD1|.|TRBJ2-7
TGTGCCAGCATAGAAGGGACAGGGGCAACCTACGAGCAGTACTTC
CASIEGTGATYEQYF
>TRBV7-9|.|.|TRBJ2-7
TGTGCCAGCAGCTTAGAGAGGGGCCCTACCTACGAGCAGTACTTC
CASSLERGPTYEQYF
>TRBV6-1|TRBD1|.|TRBJ1-4
TGTGCCAGCAACGAAGAACGGACAGGGAATGAAAAACTGTTTTTT
CASNEERTGNEKLFF
>TRBV6-5|.|.|TRBJ2-3
TGTGCCAGCAGTTTTAGGGCTAGCGTAAAAGATACGCAGTATTTT
CASSFRASVKDTQYF
>TRBV29-1|TRBD2|.|TRBJ2-1
TGCAGCGTCCTCTCTAGCGGGGAGCAGAATGAGCAGTTCTTC
CSVLSSGEQNEQFF
>TRBV28|TRBD2|.|TRBJ2-7
TGTGCCAGCAGCCCACTAGCGGACTACGAGCAGTACTTC
CASSPLADYEQYF
>TRBV11-1|.|few|TRBJ2-7
TGTGCCAGCAGCTTGGGGGATTACGAGCAGTACTTC
CASSLGDYEQYF
>TRBV27|.|.|TRBJ2-7
TGTGCCAGCGCCGGCCAAGGGGACGGCTACGAGCAGTACTTC
CASAGQGDGYEQYF
>TRBV5-4|TRBD2|.|TRBJ2-5
TGTGCCAGCAGCCCGACTAGCGGGGTTGAGCGGGAGACCCAGTACTTC
CASSPTSGVERETQYF
>TRBV28|.|large|TRBJ1-3
TGTGCCAGCAGTACCTTGACCCTGAGCTCTGGAAACACCATATATTTT
CASSTLTLSSGNTIYF